This TCR beta chain was observed in a study of T-cell memory formation after mild COVID-19. Study-wide points: Memory from before infection featured some responding clones, which suggests cross-reactive memory joined.

The CDR3 covers 17 residues. The V segment lost 3 bases and the J segment 5 bases; nucleotides outside the gene matches: 12. The table lists this clonotype with a few counts. Its antigen is still unknown. TCRdb re-called the 5' RACE reads through MiXCR, storing one row per CDR3 protein. The sample yields roughly 380,000 distinct CDR3 sequences, around 27% seen once. The receptor's source is an adult woman who had mild COVID-19 (a few samples of this study predate the infection). Cell type and time point are not known. The J gene is TRBJ1-5, the V gene TRBV12-3 or TRBV12-4; 8 bases align to TRBD1. The sequencing sample was made of PBMCs or a T cell subset sorted from them (not recorded which). CDR3 nucleotide sequence: TGTGCCAGCAGTTTTTCTACTGGACAGGGAGAGCATCAGCCCCAGCATTTT. Its protein is CASSFSTGQGEHQPQHF.